Listed here are 16 T cell receptor beta chains from one sample, sequenced in a study of T cell repertoires in cytomegalovirus infection. No cognate antigen is known for these TCRs. TCRdb re-derived calls from the reads in MiXCR, one entry per CDR3 protein. The table has about a million distinct CDR3 sequences, approximately 31% seen once. The sequencing used cultured CD8+ T cells from PBMCs, collected from culture after CMV antigen stimulation. Source of these receptors: a human donor in good health (CMV status not recorded). Some clones in this sample may be carry-over from other donors' samples.

This rearrangement joins TRBV19 to TRBJ1-1; D gene unclear. CDR1 is LNHDA, CDR2 SQIVND, per germline (reference sequence). The V end was cut by 5 bases, the J end by 5 bases, with 15 bases between. The CDR3 sequence is 14 residues long. DNA of the CDR3: TGTGCCAGTAGTCCTGGGGTCCCCGAGACTGAAGCTTTCTTT. Translated: CASSPGVPETEAFF.

This chain joins TRBV11-2 and TRBJ1-6; possibly TRBD1 for D (6 bases). Germline CDR1 is SGHAT and CDR2 is FQNNGV. There are 15 residues in the CDR3. Trimming stripped 5 bases from V and 7 bases from J, with 15 bases between. CDR3 nucleotides: TGTGCCAGCAGCATACATAGGACAGACAATTCACCCCTCCACTTT. Encoded protein: CASSIHRTDNSPLHF.

The V and J genes are TRBV19 and TRBJ2-2, with D uncertain. V lost 5 bases, J lost 0 bases, and 16 bases lay in between. The CDR3 loop spans 17 amino acids. CDR1 and CDR2 from the germline V gene are LNHDA and SQIVND (reference sequence). The CDR3 region has the DNA TGTGCCAGTAGTTCCCATTATGTGGACGCGAACACCGGGGAGCTGTTTTTT. The encoded protein is CASSSHYVDANTGELFF. Based on the CDR3 plus reference TRBV19 and TRBJ2-2, the full variable domain is DGGITQSPKYLFRKEGQNVTLSCEQNLNHDAMYWYRQDPGQGLRLIYYSQIVNDFQKGDIAEGYSVSREKKESFPLTVTSAQKNPTAFYLCASSSHYVDANTGELFFGEGSRLTVL.

A remark on this clonotype: Compared with germline, one end of the junction differs, possibly owing to a read error. J is TRBJ2-1 and V is TRBV5-6; either TRBD1 or TRBD2 may supply D (5 bases each). Germline V gene sequence: CDR1 SGHDT, CDR2 YYEEEE. CDR3 length equals 16 residues. CDR3 region: CTSSFGWGLTYNEQFF. CDR3 nucleotide sequence: TGTACCAGCAGCTTTGGATGGGGGTTGACCTACAATGAGCAGTTCTTC.

The table lists this clonotype with many counts. This chain joins TRBV7-2 and TRBJ2-3; unclear D gene. V was trimmed by 1 base and J by 4 bases, leaving 12 bases between them. The germline V gene has CDR1 SGHTA and CDR2 FQGNSA. The CDR3 extends over 15 amino acids. Written as DNA, the CDR3 is TGTGCCAGCAGCTTAGATGGGGATGGGGCAGATACGCAGTATTTT. Its protein is CASSLDGDGADTQYF.

V and J are TRBV5-1 and TRBJ1-1; 7 bases fit TRBD1. Trimming removed 6 bases from V and 8 bases from J; junction bases left unmatched: 7. Germline CDR1 and CDR2: SGHRS and YFSETQ. The CDR3 runs to 12 residues. The DNA for the CDR3 is TGCGCCAGCAAGGGAGGGGGCGGAGAAGCTTTCTTT. Protein product: CASKGGGGEAFF.

This clonotype has a handful of counts. V and J are TRBV7-6 and TRBJ1-2; no reliable D call. Trimming shortened V by 4 bases and J by 8 bases, and 17 bases separated the two germline ends. CDR3 length: 14 residues. The germline V gene encodes CDR1 SGHVS and CDR2 FNYEAQ. CDR3 protein: CASSSTRQPRGYTF. In DNA form, the CDR3 reads TGTGCCAGCAGCTCGACTCGCCAGCCCAGGGGCTACACCTTC.

J is TRBJ1-2 and V is TRBV4-2, with no clear D. V shed 1 base and J shed 10 bases, with 7 bases lying between them. The CDR3 extends over 11 amino acids. Germline V CDR1 and CDR2: LGHNA, YNFKEQ. The DNA for the CDR3 is TGTGCCAGCAGCCAAGCTGAATTCTACACCTTC. Its translation: CASSQAEFYTF.

This chain uses TRBV5-6 with TRBJ2-1; 9 nucleotides line up with TRBD1. This CDR3 is 15 amino acids long. The trim removed 4 bases at V and 8 bases at J, leaving 10 bases unmatched. Germline-derived CDR1 and CDR2 are SGHDT and YYEEEE. CDR3 protein: CASSRTGGPRDEQFF. For the CDR3, the DNA is TGTGCCAGCAGCCGCACAGGGGGCCCTAGGGATGAGCAGTTCTTC.

This clonotype was seen more than once but under ten times. The chain is built from TRBV19 and TRBJ2-1, with D tentatively TRBD2 (5 bases). Germline values: CDR1 LNHDA, CDR2 SQIVND (reference sequence). The length of the CDR3 is 14 residues. V was cut by 7 bases and J by 7 bases, with 17 bases left in between. CDR3 protein: CASTLGSPGNEQFF. The CDR3 bases are TGTGCCAGTACCTTAGGGTCACCGGGGAATGAGCAGTTCTTC.

This clonotype was seen a handful of times. The CDR3 DNA is TGTGCCAGTAGCCCTGAGGGGGCGAGGGGCCAGCCCCAGCATTTT. Protein: CASSPEGARGQPQHF. The chain recombines TRBV19 with TRBJ1-5, with 7 bases fitting TRBD1. The J segment lost 7 bases and the V segment lost 6 bases, leaving 12 bases of the junction unmatched. Germline CDR1 is LNHDA and CDR2 is SQIVND (reference sequence). The CDR3 spans 15 residues.

The chain joins TRBV6-2 or TRBV6-3 to TRBJ2-2; D might be TRBD2 (6 bases). The V gene lost 0 bases and the J gene lost 8 bases, with 7 bases spanning the gap. In germline, CDR1 is MNHEY, CDR2 SVGEGT. This CDR3 contains 13 residues. CDR3 protein: CASSYSGRGELFF. The CDR3 region has the DNA TGTGCCAGCAGTTACTCCGGGAGAGGGGAGCTGTTTTTT.

This clonotype was counted a few times. The CDR3 region has the DNA TGTGCCAGCAGCGCACGGGGGGGAGGGGTGAATGAGCAGTTCTTC. Protein sequence: CASSARGGGVNEQFF. V gene TRBV9 combines with J gene TRBJ2-1, with 8 bases fitting TRBD2. The junction had 9 bases not matched to a gene; V was cut back by 3 bases and J by 7 bases. The CDR3 length is 15 residues. Germline V lookup: CDR1 SGDLS, CDR2 YYNGEE.

V and J are TRBV10-2 and TRBJ1-1; 8 bases agree with TRBD1. In germline, CDR1 is WSHSY, CDR2 SAAADI. Unmatched junction bases numbered 5, after V lost 8 bases and J lost 0 bases. CDR3 length: 14 amino acids. The CDR3 region has the DNA TGCGCCAGCTTCCCGACAGGGGTGAACACTGAAGCTTTCTTT. This gives the protein CASFPTGVNTEAFF.

This clonotype was recorded at least ten times. This rearrangement joins TRBV7-6 to TRBJ2-5, with D uncertain. CDR1 SGHVS and CDR2 FNYEAQ come from the germline V gene. The CDR3 length is 13 residues. V lost 5 bases, J lost 1 base, and 8 bases lay in between. The DNA of the CDR3 is TGTGCCAGCAGCCCCGTTCCCCAAGAGACCCAGTACTTC. Translation: CASSPVPQETQYF.

The gene calls are TRBV20-1 and TRBJ1-5; D not resolved. The V gene lost 0 bases and the J gene lost 7 bases, with 10 bases spanning the gap. The CDR3 has 13 amino acids. Germline V gene sequence: CDR1 DFQATT, CDR2 SNEGSKA (reference sequence). As DNA, the CDR3 is TGCAGTGCTAGAGATCGTGGCTCACAGCCCCAGCATTTT. Its translation is CSARDRGSQPQHF.